These T cell receptor beta chains were read from a single sample in a study of blood T cell repertoires in COVID-19. Profiling relied on immunoSEQ multiplex PCR, and the TCRdb table lists in-frame clones only, not all of them. This table holds a few hundred thousand clones, 75% to 85% found once. The sequenced sample was peripheral blood. Receptors originate from a woman in her 40s who had recovered from COVID-19. Both conserved end residues are part of each CDR3. D genes are given only for firm matches. A clone size is listed for some rows: how often the clone was seen (once, few, many), or a class if it is expanded.

clone_size j_call v_call d_call cdr3_aa cdr3_nt
once TRBJ1-1 TRBV19 NA CASKQGENTEAFF TGTGCCAGCAAACAGGGCGAGAACACTGAAGCTTTCTTT
NA TRBJ2-2 TRBV14 NA CASNSVRDGELFF TGTGCCAGCAACTCCGTGCGGGACGGGGAGCTGTTTTTT
NA TRBJ1-4 TRBV19 TRBD1 CASGETGKNEKLFF TGTGCCAGTGGTGAGACAGGGAAAAATGAAAAACTGTTTTTT
NA TRBJ1-3 TRBV5-6 NA CASSLEAGNENTIYF TGTGCCAGCAGCTTGGAGGCAGGGAACGAAAACACCATATATTTT
NA TRBJ1-1 TRBV28 NA CASSITGPEAFF TGTGCCAGCAGTATAACAGGGCCCGAAGCTTTCTTT
NA TRBJ2-1 TRBV19 TRBD2 CASSFPGLAVHEQFF TGTGCCAGTAGTTTTCCGGGACTAGCGGTCCATGAGCAGTTCTTC
few TRBJ2-6 TRBV5-4 TRBD1 CASSSAKTGGFSGANVLTF TGTGCCAGCAGCTCGGCGAAGACAGGGGGATTCTCTGGGGCCAACGTCCTGACTTTC
NA TRBJ2-3 TRBV20-1 NA CSAPNTDTQYF TGCAGTGCCCCAAACACAGATACGCAGTATTTT
NA TRBJ2-5 TRBV5-1 TRBD2 CASSLVAGGPETQYF TGCGCCAGCAGCTTGGTGGCGGGGGGCCCAGAGACCCAGTACTTC
NA TRBJ1-1 TRBV6-2/TRBV6-3 NA CASSYSGGEGWTEAFF TGTGCCAGCAGTTACTCGGGCGGGGAGGGTTGGACTGAAGCTTTCTTT
NA TRBJ2-6 TRBV5-4 NA CASSSLARSGANVLTF TGTGCCAGCAGCTCCCTCGCGAGGTCCGGGGCCAACGTCCTGACTTTC
NA TRBJ2-7 TRBV19 NA CASSPRGGGTSNEQYF TGTGCCAGTAGCCCCCGGGGAGGAGGGACGTCAAACGAGCAGTACTTC
NA TRBJ1-1 TRBV11-2 NA CASTTQGFKAFF TGTGCCAGCACGACGCAGGGGTTTAAAGCTTTCTTT
NA TRBJ1-3 TRBV3-1/TRBV3-2 TRBD1 CASSRRTGDQDTIYF TGTGCCAGCAGCCGAAGGACAGGGGATCAGGACACCATATATTTT
NA TRBJ1-2 TRBV3-1/TRBV3-2 NA CASSLSWLGRQGGYTF TGTGCCAGCAGCCTATCATGGTTAGGGCGGCAGGGAGGCTACACCTTC
once TRBJ1-1 TRBV3-1/TRBV3-2 TRBD1 CASSPQTGASEAFF TGTGCCAGCAGCCCCCAAACAGGGGCCTCAGAAGCTTTCTTT
NA TRBJ2-7 TRBV24-1 NA CATSEGVEQYF TGTGCCACCAGTGAAGGGGTCGAGCAGTACTTC
NA TRBJ1-1 TRBV27 NA CASRRPVPNTEAFF TGTGCCAGCAGGCGCCCCGTCCCGAACACTGAAGCTTTCTTT
NA TRBJ1-3 TRBV29-1 NA CSVAGAENTIYF TGCAGCGTGGCGGGGGCAGAAAACACCATATATTTT
NA TRBJ2-1 TRBV7-7 TRBD1 CASSPGTGSREQFF TGTGCTAGCAGCCCCGGGACAGGAAGTCGGGAGCAGTTCTTC
NA TRBJ1-2 TRBV28 TRBD1 CASSLRTGIVYTF TGTGCCAGCAGTTTGAGGACAGGGATAGTATACACCTTC
NA TRBJ1-6 TRBV6-2/TRBV6-3 NA CASSKLNSPLHF TGTGCCAGCAGCAAACTTAATTCACCCCTCCACTTT
NA TRBJ1-2 TRBV28 NA CASSLPGTHYGYTF TGTGCCAGCAGTTTACCCGGGACACATTATGGCTACACCTTC
NA TRBJ1-4 TRBV11-2 TRBD1 CASSQRGPTNEKLFF TGTGCCAGCAGCCAAAGGGGGCCAACTAATGAAAAACTGTTTTTT
NA TRBJ2-1 TRBV12-5 NA CASGLSGGNEQFF TGTGCTAGTGGTTTGTCCGGGGGAAATGAGCAGTTCTTC
once TRBJ1-1 TRBV11-2 TRBD1 CASSQQGLTEAFF TGTGCCAGCAGCCAACAGGGGCTCACTGAAGCTTTCTTT
NA TRBJ2-5 TRBV10-3 NA CAISPQEETQYF TGTGCCATCAGCCCACAGGAAGAGACCCAGTACTTC
NA TRBJ1-6 TRBV24-1 NA CATSDAGHNSPLHF TGTGCCACCAGTGATGCAGGCCATAATTCACCCCTCCACTTT
NA TRBJ2-7 TRBV12-3/TRBV12-4 NA CASSPGPGRSLYF TGTGCCAGCAGTCCAGGCCCGGGGAGGAGTCTGTACTTC
NA TRBJ1-4 TRBV19 NA CASSVGAPVEKLFF TGTGCCAGTAGCGTGGGGGCGCCGGTTGAAAAACTGTTTTTT